These 24 T cell receptor beta chains were sequenced from one sample in a study of blood T cell repertoires in COVID-19. Sequenced by immunoSEQ multiplex PCR; TCRdb stores in-frame clones only, minus some. The top ten hold more than 3% of the sample, which has 200,000 to 250,000 clones, around nine tenths seen once. Sample: PBMCs or T cells enriched from blood (not recorded which). These receptors all stem from a woman under 40 who had been exposed to COVID-19.

The rearrangement uses TRBV29-1 and TRBJ1-2, with D possibly TRBD1 on 6 matching bases. Germline CDR1 reads SQVTM; CDR2 reads ANQGSEA. This CDR3 has 13 amino acids. V lost 7 bases and J 2 bases, leaving 14 bases between the germline ends. CDR3 sequence: CSALGGRNYGYTF. CDR3 nucleotides: TGCAGCGCCCTGGGGGGGCGGAACTATGGCTACACCTTC.

The rearrangement links TRBV28 to TRBJ2-1; 13 bases are shared with TRBD2. From germline, CDR1 is MDHEN and CDR2 SYDVKM. The V segment lost 3 bases and the J segment 4 bases; nucleotides outside the gene matches: 12. The CDR3 length is 19 residues. The CDR3 DNA sequence: TGTGCCAGCAGTTTCACCGGTCCACTAGCGGGAGGGCTATACAATGAGCAGTTCTTC. Translating gives CASSFTGPLAGGLYNEQFF.

V usage is TRBV7-2 and J usage is TRBJ2-1, with 9 bases lining up with TRBD2. CDR1 is SGHTA, CDR2 FQGNSA, per germline. The CDR3 extends over 17 amino acids. The ends lost 1 base at V and 1 base at J; junction bases unmatched: 5. The CDR3 sequence is CASSLVGTSQSYNEQFF. CDR3 in DNA: TGTGCCAGCAGCTTAGTGGGGACTAGCCAATCCTACAATGAGCAGTTCTTC.

The chain is built from TRBV10-2 and TRBJ1-2, with 7 nucleotides matching TRBD1. Germline assignment: CDR1 WSHSY and CDR2 SAAADI. This CDR3 is built from 14 residues. Trimming took 3 bases from V and 4 from J; bases not matched to a gene: 5. CDR3 amino acids: CASSEVSGGYGYTF. In nucleotides, the CDR3 is TGCGCCAGCAGTGAAGTATCAGGGGGCTATGGCTACACCTTC.

This clone was detected once. This rearrangement joins TRBV19 to TRBJ2-1; 9 bases are a match to TRBD1. The trim removed 1 base at V and 10 bases at J, leaving 8 bases unmatched. Germline assignment: CDR1 LNHDA and CDR2 SQIVND (reference sequence). The CDR3 covers 15 residues. CDR3 region: CASSIGGQGFREQFF. CDR3 in DNA: TGTGCCAGTAGTATAGGGGGACAGGGATTTCGGGAGCAGTTCTTC.

The chain carries TRBV5-4 and TRBJ2-1, with D perhaps TRBD2 (6 bases). Germline V gene lookup returns CDR1 SGHNT and CDR2 YYREEE (reference sequence). The CDR3 has 13 amino acids. V lost 4 bases, J lost 7 bases, and 12 bases lay in between. The CDR3 region has the DNA TGTGCCAGCAGCACCGGACTAATTAATGAGCAGTTCTTC. Amino acid sequence: CASSTGLINEQFF.

V and J are TRBV29-1 and TRBJ1-2, with D possibly being TRBD1 (6 bases). CDR3 size: 14 residues. The V end was cut by 3 bases, the J end by 4 bases, with 15 bases between. CDR1 SQVTM and CDR2 ANQGSEA come from the germline V gene. In DNA, the CDR3 is TGCAGCGTTGATACGCAGGGGCACCCCTATGGCTACACCTTC. Its translation is CSVDTQGHPYGYTF.

V usage is TRBV4-1 and J usage is TRBJ2-1; TRBD2 matches 8 bases. This CDR3 contains 17 residues. V was clipped by 4 bases and J by 8 bases; unmatched bases: 16. Germline lookup yields CDR1 MGHRA and CDR2 YSYEKL. The CDR3 region is CASSLFERENGGHEQFF. CDR3 DNA: TGCGCCAGCAGCCTCTTCGAGCGGGAGAACGGGGGTCATGAGCAGTTCTTC.

At least ten counts were recorded for this clone. The chain couples TRBV4-1 to TRBJ2-1; the match to TRBD2 covers 8 bases. With V trimmed by 0 bases and J by 4 bases, 11 bases remained unmatched. The CDR3 has 18 amino acids. CDR1 is MGHRA and CDR2 is YSYEKL in the germline V gene. The DNA of the CDR3 is TGCGCCAGCAGCCAAGAGCCCAGAACTAGCGGTCTATACAATGAGCAGTTCTTC. This translates into CASSQEPRTSGLYNEQFF.

The J gene is TRBJ2-3, the V gene TRBV27, with 10 bases aligning to TRBD2. The J segment lost 7 bases and the V segment lost 7 bases, leaving 5 bases of the junction unmatched. This CDR3 spans 13 amino acids. Per germline, CDR1 MNHEY and CDR2 SMNVEV (reference sequence). The chain's CDR3 is CASKAGGGYTQYF. For the CDR3, the DNA is TGTGCCAGCAAAGCGGGAGGGGGCTATACGCAGTATTTT.

The chain is built from TRBV18 and TRBJ2-2; 9 nucleotides match TRBD1. The V gene's germline CDR1 is KGHSH and CDR2 LQKENI. The J segment lost 6 bases and the V segment lost 3 bases, leaving 8 bases of the junction unmatched. The CDR3 is made up of 16 amino acids. CDR3 bases: TGTGCCAGCTCACCCAACAGGGGGCGCATCGCCGGGGAGCTGTTTTTT. It codes for CASSPNRGRIAGELFF.

The CDR3 DNA sequence: TGTGCCATCAGTCAAGAGCGGGCCCCGTCCTCTGGAAACACCATATATTTT. It encodes CAISQERAPSSGNTIYF. This chain links TRBV10-3 with TRBJ1-3; D gene unclear. Between the trimmed V and J ends, which lost 5 bases and 0 bases, there was a span of 17 bases. The germline CDR1 and CDR2 sequences are ENHRY and SYGVKD. The CDR3 has 17 residues.

This chain links TRBV9 with TRBJ2-1; 8 positions match TRBD1. V dropped 0 bases and J dropped 0; count of bases not matched to a gene: 5. CDR1 and CDR2 (germline): SGDLS, YYNGEE. The CDR3 loop spans 17 amino acids. The chain's CDR3 is CASSVDQGAGSYNEQFF. The CDR3 DNA follows: TGTGCCAGCAGCGTAGATCAGGGGGCGGGCTCCTACAATGAGCAGTTCTTC. Complete variable domain (other parts from reference TRBV9 and TRBJ2-1): DSGVTQTPKHLITATGQRVTLRCSPRSGDLSVYWYQQSLDQGLQFLIQYYNGEERAKGNILERFSAQQFPDLHSELNLSSLELGDSALYFCASSVDQGAGSYNEQFFGPGTRLTVL.

This chain connects TRBV19 to TRBJ1-6, with 12 bases matching TRBD1. V lost 5 bases to trimming and J lost 5 bases; unmatched junction nucleotides: 1. This CDR3 is 15 amino acids long. The germline CDR1 and CDR2 sequences are LNHDA and SQIVND (reference sequence). In DNA form, the CDR3 reads TGTGCCAGTAGTGGGACAGGGGGCAATAATTCACCCCTCCACTTT. This gives the protein CASSGTGGNNSPLHF.

The V and J genes are TRBV20-1 and TRBJ2-4; 8 nucleotides match TRBD2. The junction had 16 bases not matched to a gene; V was cut back by 3 bases and J by 9 bases. The CDR3 extends over 16 amino acids. Germline V gene sequence: CDR1 DFQATT, CDR2 SNEGSKA (reference sequence). CDR3 sequence reads: CSASDRNSGIGGIQYF. The CDR3 nucleotides are TGCAGTGCTAGTGACAGGAATAGCGGGATAGGTGGCATTCAGTACTTC.

The V and J genes are TRBV15 and TRBJ2-5, with D possibly TRBD1 on 7 matching bases. This CDR3 has 15 amino acids. V was clipped by 6 bases and J by 4 bases, with 18 bases between them. The germline gives CDR1 LNHNV, CDR2 YYDKDF (reference sequence). Here the CDR3 reads CATRQGEKGGETQYF. The CDR3 DNA reads TGTGCCACCAGGCAGGGGGAAAAGGGAGGAGAGACCCAGTACTTC.

The gene calls are TRBV4-1 and TRBJ2-1; D is uncertain. Trimming shortened V by 0 bases and J by 9 bases, and 9 bases separated the two germline ends. The CDR3 covers 13 residues. CDR1 and CDR2 from the germline V gene are MGHRA and YSYEKL. The CDR3 DNA reads TGCGCCAGCAGCCAAGAAGGTTCGGGTGAGCAGTTCTTC. Its translation: CASSQEGSGEQFF.

J is TRBJ1-1 and V is TRBV28, with D perhaps matching TRBD1 (5 bases). The CDR3 sequence is 14 residues long. Germline loops: CDR1 MDHEN, CDR2 SYDVKM. The V end lost 7 bases, the J end lost 0 bases, and 12 bases lay between the germline ends. Here the CDR3 DNA reads TGTGCCAGCACCAACGGAGGGGTGAACACTGAAGCTTTCTTT. Its protein product is CASTNGGVNTEAFF.

This clone was picked up a small number of times. V and J are TRBV27 and TRBJ1-1; D perhaps matches TRBD1 (5 bases). This CDR3 has 12 residues. V was trimmed by 9 bases and J by 7 bases, leaving 15 bases between them. The germline CDR1 and CDR2 sequences are MNHEY and SMNVEV (reference sequence). The CDR3, as DNA: TGTGCCAGGGGCAGGGAAAATGGTGAAGCTTTCTTT. Amino acids: CARGRENGEAFF.

The table lists this clone with a count of one. The chain links TRBV30 to TRBJ1-2, with 7 bases matching TRBD1. Germline loops: CDR1 GTSNPN, CDR2 SVGIG (reference sequence). Trimming took 0 bases from V and 4 from J; bases not matched to a gene: 11. The CDR3 totals 16 residues. Here the CDR3 reads CAWSVTPGQMVYGYTF. CDR3 nucleotide sequence: TGTGCCTGGAGTGTCACACCGGGACAGATGGTCTATGGCTACACCTTC.

The rearrangement uses TRBV7-9 and TRBJ1-5, with D maybe TRBD1 (5 bases). Germline V gives CDR1 SEHNR, CDR2 FQNEAQ (reference sequence). Between the trimmed V and J ends, which lost 3 bases and 5 bases, there was a span of 17 bases. The CDR3 consists of 16 residues. This chain's CDR3 is CASSFTGTGEDQPQHF. The CDR3, as DNA: TGTGCCAGCAGCTTCACCGGGACTGGAGAAGATCAGCCCCAGCATTTT.

The rearrangement links TRBV7-3 to TRBJ1-1; 7 bases line up with TRBD1. V trimming: 1 base; J trimming: 11 bases; junction bases outside the gene matches: 16. In germline, CDR1 is SGHTA, CDR2 FQGTGA. CDR3 length: 16 residues. CDR3: CASSLSPHRQGRGAFF. CDR3 bases: TGTGCCAGCAGCTTAAGCCCCCATCGACAGGGCCGAGGGGCTTTCTTT.

The chain combines TRBV5-4 with TRBJ2-1, with 11 bases aligning to TRBD2. The CDR3 sequence is 17 residues long. Germline CDR1 and CDR2: SGHNT and YYREEE (reference sequence). J lost 2 bases, V lost 0 bases, and 4 bases had no gene match. CDR3: CASSLALSGRAYNEQFF. DNA of the CDR3: TGTGCCAGCAGCTTGGCCCTTAGCGGGAGGGCCTACAATGAGCAGTTCTTC.

The V gene is TRBV19, the J gene TRBJ1-4; D is uncertain. Germline CDR1 reads LNHDA; CDR2 reads SQIVND (reference sequence). Between the trimmed V and J ends, which lost 3 bases and 8 bases, there was a span of 13 bases. The CDR3 covers 14 residues. As DNA, the CDR3 is TGTGCCAGTAGTATCGAGGGAGTGGGCGAAAAACTGTTTTTT. Residues: CASSIEGVGEKLFF.